The T cell receptor (beta chain) described here comes from a study of CD8 T cells in Susac syndrome. Reverse transcription of about 0.5 to 1 ug RNA used random hexamers. TCR beta CDR3 was amplified by immunoSEQ covering 54 Vbeta and 13 Jbeta. TCRdb redid the calling of the immunoSEQ multiplex PCR reads with MiXCR, one entry per CDR3 protein. The sample consists of fewer than 350,000 distinct CDR3 sequences, under 95% of them appearing once. General study results and limits: The authors acknowledged that the study's TCR sequencing and HLA analysis involved relatively few individuals.

Stable or active relapsing-remitting multiple sclerosis, untreated and meeting revised McDonald criteria, defined the controls. It was negative isolation that provided the CD8+ and CD4+ T cells, whereas TEMRA cells were enriched by FACS. Germline CDR1 reads SGDLS; CDR2 reads YYNGEE. The CDR3 is made up of 15 amino acids. Losses at the gene ends were 3 bases for V and 5 bases for J; bases not matched to a gene: 10. Note on this clonotype: Antigen unknown.

The sequence came from a human donor with multiple sclerosis. The sample taken for sequencing was CD4+ T cells from PBMCs. The genes are TRBV9 and TRBJ1-1; 7 nucleotides align to TRBD1. For the CDR3, the DNA is TGTGCCAGCAGCGCAAGACAGGGTTTCGGGACTGAAGCTTTCTTT. Translated, it gives CASSARQGFGTEAFF.